This section outlines one TCR beta chain sequence together with its context. In the original analysis: Nucleated cell counts were estimated from reference gene primer amplification. Some clones are missing from TCRdb's copy, which holds only in-frame ones; the method was immunoSEQ multiplex PCR. The V and J calls and the clone size are those of that table, but D and trimming were determined from the DNA. The sample has about 180,000 clones, 80% seen once. This sample was included in a study of blood T cell repertoires in COVID-19. On the study more broadly: Acute and convalescent COVID-19 samples came from the United States, Italy and Spain. The cDNA or gDNA used as material had been derived from T cells, B-cell-depleted T cells, or PBMCs.

Per germline, CDR1 ENHRY and CDR2 SYGVKD. The CDR3 is 13 residues long. The ends lost 4 bases at V and 6 bases at J; junction bases unmatched: 5. The TCR was taken from a man between 65 and 85 years old with active or convalescent COVID-19. The sequencing sample was made of peripheral blood. The rearrangement joins TRBV10-3 to TRBJ1-1, with 7 bases aligning to TRBD1. CDR3 loop: CAISAGGRPEAFF. The CDR3 DNA sequence: TGTGCCATCAGTGCAGGGGGTCGGCCTGAAGCTTTCTTT.